Below, one TCR beta chain is given with its context. As originally analysed: The authors estimated nucleated cell counts from reference gene primer amplification. Clones were read by immunoSEQ multiplex PCR, and TCRdb kept only the in-frame ones, dropping some. D and trimming come from the DNA, and the V and J calls and clone size come from that table. The table has around 130,000 clones, about 88% seen once. These data come from a study of blood T cell repertoires in COVID-19. For the study at large: Donors in the United States, Italy and Spain gave samples during acute or convalescent COVID-19.

Looked up from germline, CDR1 is SGHNT and CDR2 is YENEEA. Trimming took 2 bases from V and 2 from J; bases not matched to a gene: 3. The length of the CDR3 is 15 residues. This TCR was recovered from a woman of 80 years or more with acute or convalescent COVID-19. V gene TRBV11-3 combines with J gene TRBJ2-7; 10 bases are shared with TRBD1. Sequencing was done on a sample of peripheral blood. Written as DNA, the CDR3 is TGTGCCAGCAGCTTACGGGGACAGGGGCCCTACGAGCAGTACTTC. Protein: CASSLRGQGPYEQYF.